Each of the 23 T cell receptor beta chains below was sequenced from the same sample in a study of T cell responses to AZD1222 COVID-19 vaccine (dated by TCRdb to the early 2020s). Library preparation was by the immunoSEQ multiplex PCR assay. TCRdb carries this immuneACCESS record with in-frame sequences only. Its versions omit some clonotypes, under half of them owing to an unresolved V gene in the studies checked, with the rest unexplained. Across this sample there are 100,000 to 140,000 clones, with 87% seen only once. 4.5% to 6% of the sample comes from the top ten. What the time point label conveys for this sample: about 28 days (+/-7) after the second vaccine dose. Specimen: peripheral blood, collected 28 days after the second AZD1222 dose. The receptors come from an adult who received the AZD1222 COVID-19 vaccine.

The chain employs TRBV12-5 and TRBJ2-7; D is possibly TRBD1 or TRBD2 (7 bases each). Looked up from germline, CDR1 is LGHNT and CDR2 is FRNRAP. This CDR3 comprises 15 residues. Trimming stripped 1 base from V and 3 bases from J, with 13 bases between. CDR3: CASGLGQGGFYEQYF. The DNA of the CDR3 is TGTGCTAGTGGTTTGGGACAGGGAGGGTTCTACGAGCAGTACTTC.

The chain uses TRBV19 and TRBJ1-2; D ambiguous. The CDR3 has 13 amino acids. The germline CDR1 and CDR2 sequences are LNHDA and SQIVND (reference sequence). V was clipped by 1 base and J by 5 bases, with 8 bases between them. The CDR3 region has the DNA TGTGCCAGTAGTATAGGGACTGAATATGGCTACACCTTC. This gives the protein CASSIGTEYGYTF.

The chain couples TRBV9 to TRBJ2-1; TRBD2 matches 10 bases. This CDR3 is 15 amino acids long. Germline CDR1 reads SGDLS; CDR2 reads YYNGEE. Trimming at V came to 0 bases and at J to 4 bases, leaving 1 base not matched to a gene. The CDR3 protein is CASSVGTSGYNEQFF. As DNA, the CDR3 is TGTGCCAGCAGCGTAGGGACTAGCGGTTACAATGAGCAGTTCTTC.

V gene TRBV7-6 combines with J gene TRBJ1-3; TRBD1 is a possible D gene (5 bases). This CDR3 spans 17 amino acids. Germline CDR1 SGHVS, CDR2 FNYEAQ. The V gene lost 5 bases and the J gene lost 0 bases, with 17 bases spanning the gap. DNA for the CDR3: TGTGCCAGCAGCCTCCTGGGGGGGAAAACCTCTGGAAACACCATATATTTT. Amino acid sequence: CASSLLGGKTSGNTIYF.

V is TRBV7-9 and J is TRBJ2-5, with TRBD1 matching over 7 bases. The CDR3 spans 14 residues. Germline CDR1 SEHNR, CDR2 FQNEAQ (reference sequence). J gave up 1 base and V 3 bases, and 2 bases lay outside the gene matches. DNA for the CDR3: TGTGCCAGCAGCTTGGGACAGTTCCAAGAGACCCAGTACTTC. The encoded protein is CASSLGQFQETQYF.

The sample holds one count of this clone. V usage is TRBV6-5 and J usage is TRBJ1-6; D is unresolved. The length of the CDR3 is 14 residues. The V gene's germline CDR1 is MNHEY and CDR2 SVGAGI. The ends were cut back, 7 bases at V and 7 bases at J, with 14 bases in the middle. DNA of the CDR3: TGTGCCAGCACCGTTGACTGGGCCAATTCACCCCTCCACTTT. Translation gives CASTVDWANSPLHF.

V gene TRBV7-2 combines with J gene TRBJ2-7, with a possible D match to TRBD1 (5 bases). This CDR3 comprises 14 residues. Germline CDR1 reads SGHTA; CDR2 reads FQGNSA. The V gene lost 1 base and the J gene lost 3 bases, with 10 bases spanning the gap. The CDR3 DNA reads TGTGCCAGCAGCTTAGACAGGCAGTTCTACGAGCAGTACTTC. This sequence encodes CASSLDRQFYEQYF.

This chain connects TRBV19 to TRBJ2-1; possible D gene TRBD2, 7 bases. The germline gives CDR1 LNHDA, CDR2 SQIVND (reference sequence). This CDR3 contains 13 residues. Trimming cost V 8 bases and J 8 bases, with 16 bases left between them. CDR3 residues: CASSGGIGDEQFF. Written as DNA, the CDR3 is TGTGCCAGTTCGGGGGGCATAGGGGATGAGCAGTTCTTC.

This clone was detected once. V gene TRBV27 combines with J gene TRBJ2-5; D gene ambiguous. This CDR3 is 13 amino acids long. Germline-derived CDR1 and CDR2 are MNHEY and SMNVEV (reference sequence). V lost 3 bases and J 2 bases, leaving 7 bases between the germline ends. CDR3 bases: TGTGCCAGCAGTTTTATGGGGCAAGAGACCCAGTACTTC. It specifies CASSFMGQETQYF.

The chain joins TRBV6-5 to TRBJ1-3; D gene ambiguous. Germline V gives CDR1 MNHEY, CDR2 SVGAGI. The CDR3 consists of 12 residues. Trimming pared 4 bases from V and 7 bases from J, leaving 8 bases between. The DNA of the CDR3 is TGTGCCAGCAGTTCCGAGATGAACACCATATATTTT. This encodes CASSSEMNTIYF.

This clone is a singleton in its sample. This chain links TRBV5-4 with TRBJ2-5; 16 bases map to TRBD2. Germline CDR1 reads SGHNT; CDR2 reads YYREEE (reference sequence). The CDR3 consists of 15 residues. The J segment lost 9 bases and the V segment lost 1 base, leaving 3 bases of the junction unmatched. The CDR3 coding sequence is TGTGCCAGCAGCTTGTCGGGACTAGCGGGGGGGGCCCAGTACTTC. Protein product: CASSLSGLAGGAQYF. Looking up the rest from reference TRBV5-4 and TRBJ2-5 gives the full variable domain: ETGVTQSPTHLIKTRGQQVTLRCSSQSGHNTVSWYQQALGQGPQFIFQYYREEENGRGNFPPRFSGLQFPNYSSELNVNALELDDSALYLCASSLSGLAGGAQYFGPGTRLLVL.

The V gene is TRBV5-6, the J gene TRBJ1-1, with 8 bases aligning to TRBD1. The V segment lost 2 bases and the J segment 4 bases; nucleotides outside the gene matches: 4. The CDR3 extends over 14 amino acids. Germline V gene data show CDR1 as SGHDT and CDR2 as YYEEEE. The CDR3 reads CASSFMDRATEAFF. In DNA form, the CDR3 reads TGTGCCAGCAGCTTCATGGACAGGGCCACTGAAGCTTTCTTT. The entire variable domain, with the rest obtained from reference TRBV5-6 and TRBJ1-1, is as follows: DAGVTQSPTHLIKTRGQQVTLRCSPKSGHDTVSWYQQALGQGPQFIFQYYEEEERQRGNFPDRFSGHQFPNYSSELNVNALLLGDSALYLCASSFMDRATEAFFGQGTRLTVV.

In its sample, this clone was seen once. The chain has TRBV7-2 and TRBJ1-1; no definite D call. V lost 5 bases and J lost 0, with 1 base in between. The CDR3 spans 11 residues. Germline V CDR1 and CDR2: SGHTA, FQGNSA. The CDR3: CASSLNTEAFF. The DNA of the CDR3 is TGTGCCAGCAGCCTGAACACTGAAGCTTTCTTT.

CDR3 amino acids: CASSPQGVIYEQYF. The CDR3 DNA follows: TGTGCCAGCAGCCCGCAGGGAGTGATCTACGAGCAGTACTTC. The chain uses TRBV7-9 and TRBJ2-7; D is perhaps TRBD1 or TRBD2 (5 bases each). Per the germline V gene, CDR1 is SEHNR and CDR2 is FQNEAQ (reference sequence). The CDR3 extends over 14 amino acids. The V and J ends lost 5 bases and 3 bases respectively, with 14 bases between them.

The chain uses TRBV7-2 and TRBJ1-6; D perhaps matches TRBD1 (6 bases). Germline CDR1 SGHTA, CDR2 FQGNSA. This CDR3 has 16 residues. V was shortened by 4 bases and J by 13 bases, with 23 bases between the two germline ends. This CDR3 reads CASSSPSGRQAVPLHF. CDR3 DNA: TGTGCCAGCAGCTCACCGTCAGGGAGACAGGCCGTGCCCCTCCACTTT.

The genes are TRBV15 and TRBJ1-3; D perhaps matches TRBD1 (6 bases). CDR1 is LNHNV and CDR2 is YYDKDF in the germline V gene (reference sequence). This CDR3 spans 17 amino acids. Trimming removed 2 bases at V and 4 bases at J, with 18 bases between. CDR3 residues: CATSRLSGVQGGNTIYF. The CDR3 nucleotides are TGTGCCACCAGCAGATTAAGCGGAGTACAGGGAGGAAACACCATATATTTT.

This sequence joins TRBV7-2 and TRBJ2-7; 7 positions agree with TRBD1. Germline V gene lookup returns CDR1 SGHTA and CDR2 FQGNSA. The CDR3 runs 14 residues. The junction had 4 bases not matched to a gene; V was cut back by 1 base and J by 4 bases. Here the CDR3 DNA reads TGTGCCAGCAGCTTAGTTGGGACAGCATACGAGCAGTACTTC. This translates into CASSLVGTAYEQYF.

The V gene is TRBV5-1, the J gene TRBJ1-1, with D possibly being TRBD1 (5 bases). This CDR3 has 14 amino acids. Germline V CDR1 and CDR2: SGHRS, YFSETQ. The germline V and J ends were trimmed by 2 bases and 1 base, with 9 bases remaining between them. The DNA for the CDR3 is TGCGCCAGCAGCTTCGACAGAACGAACACTGAAGCTTTCTTT. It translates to CASSFDRTNTEAFF.

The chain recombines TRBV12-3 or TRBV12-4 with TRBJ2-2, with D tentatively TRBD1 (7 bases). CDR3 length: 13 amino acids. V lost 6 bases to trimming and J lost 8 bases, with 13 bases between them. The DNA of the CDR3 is TGTGCCAGCAGCTCACAGGGGAGGGGGGAGCTGTTTTTT. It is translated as CASSSQGRGELFF.

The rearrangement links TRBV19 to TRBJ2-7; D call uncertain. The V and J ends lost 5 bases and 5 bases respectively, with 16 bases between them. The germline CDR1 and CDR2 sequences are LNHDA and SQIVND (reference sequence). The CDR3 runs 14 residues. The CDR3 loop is CASSDSGDKDEQYF. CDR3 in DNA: TGTGCCAGTAGTGATTCTGGAGACAAGGACGAGCAGTACTTC.

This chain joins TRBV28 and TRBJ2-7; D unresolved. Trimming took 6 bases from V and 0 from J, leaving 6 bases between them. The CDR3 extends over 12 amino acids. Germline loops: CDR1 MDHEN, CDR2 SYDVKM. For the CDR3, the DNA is TGTGCCAGCAGGATTAACTCCTACGAGCAGTACTTC. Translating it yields CASRINSYEQYF. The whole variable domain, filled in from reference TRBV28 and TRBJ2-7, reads DVKVTQSSRYLVKRTGEKVFLECVQDMDHENMFWYRQDPGLGLRLIYFSYDVKMKEKGDIPEGYSVSREKKERFSLILESASTNQTSMYLCASRINSYEQYFGPGTRLTVT.

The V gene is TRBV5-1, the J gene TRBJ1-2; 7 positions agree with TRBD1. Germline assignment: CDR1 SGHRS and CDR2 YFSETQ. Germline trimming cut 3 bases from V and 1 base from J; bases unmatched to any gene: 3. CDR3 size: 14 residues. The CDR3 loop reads CASSSPGGNYGYTF. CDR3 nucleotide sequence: TGCGCCAGCAGCTCGCCAGGGGGTAACTATGGCTACACCTTC.

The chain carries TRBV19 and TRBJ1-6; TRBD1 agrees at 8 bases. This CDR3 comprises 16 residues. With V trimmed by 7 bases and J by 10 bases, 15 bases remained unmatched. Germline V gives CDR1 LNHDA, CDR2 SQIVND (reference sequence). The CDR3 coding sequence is TGTGCCAGTACCCCGCTCGAACAGGGGGAAAAATCACCCCTCCACTTT. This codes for CASTPLEQGEKSPLHF.